The clone carrying this TCR beta chain was detected many times. Original analysis: The number of TCRs in each sample had a median of around 96,000 and spanned about 20,000 to 700,000. TCRdb re-analysed the RACE reads in MiXCR, keeping a single row per CDR3 protein. V and J calls and clone size were set by TCRdb, not the authors. Here the sample spans over 45,000 distinct CDR3 sequences, over 3.5% being singletons. The data belong to a study of human T cells and chemical hapten exposure. The germline V gene encodes CDR1 LNHDA and CDR2 SQIVND (reference sequence). There are 14 residues in the CDR3. V was pared by 6 bases and J by 2 bases, with 13 bases between. Time point defined: healthy volunteer bleed at 2 weeks. Blood, whole and unfractionated, served as the source for total RNA extraction.

The chain carries TRBV19 and TRBJ1-2; TRBD1 might be the D (5 bases). The sequenced sample was whole blood. This clonotype was obtained from a female donor in good health. Some clones in this sample may be carry-over from other donors' samples. CDR3 coding DNA: TGTGCCAGTAGAAGTCAGGGATCCAACTATGGCTACACCTTC. Translation: CASRSQGSNYGYTF.